This paragraph covers one T cell receptor beta chain sequence. The CDR3 has 16 amino acids. CDR1 and CDR2 from the germline V gene are SGHRS and YFSETQ. Losses at the gene ends were 1 base for V and 0 bases for J; bases not matched to a gene: 5. These data are taken from a study of control samples from healthy donors and cancer patients. Using immunoSEQ multiplex PCR, the repertoire was profiled, and TCRdb retains in-frame clones only, with some absent. The sample lists roughly 59,000 clones, roughly 90% occurring once. The TCR sequence derives from a middle-aged man with colorectal cancer. The specimen sequenced was PBMCs. The rearrangement links TRBV5-1 to TRBJ2-3; 7 positions agree with TRBD2. CDR3 amino acids: CASSLSPSGSTDTQYF. In DNA, the CDR3 is TGCGCCAGCAGCTTGAGTCCTAGCGGTAGCACAGATACGCAGTATTTT.